This TCR beta chain originates from a study of STAT5B mutations in CD4+ large granular lymphocyte leukemia. Sequenced by immunoSEQ multiplex PCR; TCRdb stores in-frame clones only, minus some. Among approximately 32,000 clones listed, 55% to 80% were seen once. The study's findings and limits: Without HLA matching, higher CD4+ than CD8+ T-LGLL clonality could reflect small sample size.

The CDR3 is 14 residues long. Deletions cut 6 bases from V and 3 bases from J, with 11 bases between. Germline CDR1 and CDR2: WSHSY and SAAADI. As for this clone: Antigen: not known.

The TCR was taken from a human donor in good health. The chain combines TRBV10-2 with TRBJ2-2, with D possibly matching TRBD1 (5 bases). Sample: CD4+ T cells from blood buffy coats. The CDR3 is CASRGVRDTGELFF. The CDR3 DNA sequence: TGCGCCAGCAGAGGGGTTCGGGACACCGGGGAGCTGTTTTTT.